This T cell receptor (beta chain) was retrieved from a study of beta chain features in type 1 diabetes. Study-wide results and caveats: Researchers cautioned that cDNA sequencing could over-represent cells with high TCR expression.

This clone was found a few times. Its antigen remains unidentified. Expressed TCRB transcripts got sequenced, as all isolated RNA was reverse transcribed. This table comes from immunoSEQ multiplex PCR, and its TCRdb copy is limited to in-frame clones, with some not included. Counted here are about 230,000 clones, 9.6% occurring once; the ten biggest clones make up around 0.031%. The CDR3 covers 12 residues. The germline V gene has CDR1 SGHVS and CDR2 FNYEAQ. V lost 5 bases and J 6 bases, leaving 10 bases between the germline ends. It was one heparinised blood draw, averaging around 110 mL, that each donor gave.

The rearrangement uses TRBV7-6 and TRBJ1-1; D gene unclear. The receptor was derived from a woman under 30 in good health. Source material: naive CD4+ T cells from blood. In DNA form, the CDR3 reads TGTGCCAGCAGCCCCTGGAGGGCTGAAGCTTTCTTT. It yields the protein CASSPWRAEAFF.